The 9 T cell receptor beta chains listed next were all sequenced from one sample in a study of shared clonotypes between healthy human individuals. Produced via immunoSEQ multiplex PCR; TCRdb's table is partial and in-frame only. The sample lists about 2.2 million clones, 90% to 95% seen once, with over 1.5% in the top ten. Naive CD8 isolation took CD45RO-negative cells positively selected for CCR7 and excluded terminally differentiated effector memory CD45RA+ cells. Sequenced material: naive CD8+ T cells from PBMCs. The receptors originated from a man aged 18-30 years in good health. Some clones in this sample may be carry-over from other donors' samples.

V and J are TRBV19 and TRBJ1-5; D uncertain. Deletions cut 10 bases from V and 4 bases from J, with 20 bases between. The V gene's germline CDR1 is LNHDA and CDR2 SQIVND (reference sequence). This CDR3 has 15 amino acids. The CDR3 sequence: CATTYIPGFNQPQHF. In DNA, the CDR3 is TGTGCCACCACATACATCCCCGGGTTTAATCAGCCCCAGCATTTT.

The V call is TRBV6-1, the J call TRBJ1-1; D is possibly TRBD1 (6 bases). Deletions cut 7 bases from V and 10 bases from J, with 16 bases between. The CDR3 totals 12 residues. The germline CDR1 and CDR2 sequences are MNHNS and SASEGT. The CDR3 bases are TGTGCCAGCACCCGGTACAGGGAGCCAGCTTTCTTT. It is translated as CASTRYREPAFF.

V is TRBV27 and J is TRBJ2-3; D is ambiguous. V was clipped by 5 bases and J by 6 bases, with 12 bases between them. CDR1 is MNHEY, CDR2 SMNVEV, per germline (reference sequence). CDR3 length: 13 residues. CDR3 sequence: CASSPLSHDTQYF. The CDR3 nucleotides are TGTGCCAGCAGTCCTCTATCCCACGATACGCAGTATTTT.

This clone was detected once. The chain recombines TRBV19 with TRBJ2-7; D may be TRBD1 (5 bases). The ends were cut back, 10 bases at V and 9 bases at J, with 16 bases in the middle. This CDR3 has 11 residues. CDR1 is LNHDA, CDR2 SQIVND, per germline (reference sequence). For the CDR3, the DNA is TGTGCCACCCTCCCAGACAGTTGGCAGTACTTC. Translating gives CATLPDSWQYF.

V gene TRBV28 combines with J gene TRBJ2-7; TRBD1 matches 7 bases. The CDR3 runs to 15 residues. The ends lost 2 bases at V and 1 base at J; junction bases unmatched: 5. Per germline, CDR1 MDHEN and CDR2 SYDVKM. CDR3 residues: CASSLDLQGSYEQYF. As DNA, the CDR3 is TGTGCCAGCAGTTTAGACCTACAGGGGTCCTACGAGCAGTACTTC.

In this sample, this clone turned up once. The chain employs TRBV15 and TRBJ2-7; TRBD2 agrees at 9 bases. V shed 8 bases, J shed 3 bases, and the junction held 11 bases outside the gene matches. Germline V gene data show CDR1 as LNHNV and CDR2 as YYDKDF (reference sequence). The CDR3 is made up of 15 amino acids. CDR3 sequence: CATALLAGPDYEQYF. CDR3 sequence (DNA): TGTGCCACCGCACTTCTAGCGGGGCCAGACTACGAGCAGTACTTC.

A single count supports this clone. CDR3 DNA: TGCAGCGTTGAGACCGTCGGCGGAGGGGGCTATGGCTACACCTTC. It yields the protein CSVETVGGGGYGYTF. This chain connects TRBV29-1 to TRBJ1-2, with D maybe TRBD1 (6 bases). V was clipped by 3 bases and J by 4 bases, with 18 bases between them. Germline CDR1 is SQVTM and CDR2 is ANQGSEA. The CDR3 extends over 15 amino acids.

CDR3 residues: CSAPRGYTF. CDR3 nucleotide sequence: TGCAGTGCCCCCCGCGGCTACACCTTC. The rearrangement links TRBV20-1 to TRBJ1-2; D gene unclear. The CDR3 runs to 9 residues. The germline gives CDR1 DFQATT, CDR2 SNEGSKA (reference sequence). V lost 6 bases and J lost 8, with 7 bases in between.

CDR3 protein: CASSLGQGSNQPQHF. CDR3 bases: TGTGCCAGCAGCTTAGGGCAGGGTAGCAATCAGCCCCAGCATTTT. This chain links TRBV7-3 with TRBJ1-5, with D possibly TRBD1 on 5 matching bases. The length of the CDR3 is 15 residues. The V gene's germline CDR1 is SGHTA and CDR2 FQGTGA. V lost 2 bases and J lost 0, with 8 bases in between.